This TCR beta chain is from a study of neurological immune-mediated disorders. Synthesis of cDNA was accomplished via 5'RACE employing 10-nucleotide random UMIs. From 15-18 subjects, over 180 million TCR-beta sequences were obtained in each sequencing run. Each CDR3 protein is one row after TCRdb ran MiXCR on the 5' RACE reads. The table records some 60,000 distinct CDR3 sequences, approximately 12% of them present only once. Time point meaning: longitudinal time-point 1 (baseline). This clonotype has at least ten counts. V shed 6 bases and J shed 1 base, with 3 bases lying between them. The CDR3 spans 11 residues. CDR1 and CDR2 from the germline V gene are ENHRY and SYGVKD.

V and J are TRBV10-3 and TRBJ1-1, with D unresolved. The sample comprised PBMCs. The sequence derives from a male donor with HTLV-1-associated myelopathy (HAM/TSP). For the CDR3, the DNA is TGTGCCATCAGAGGGAACACTGAAGCTTTCTTT. It is translated as CAIRGNTEAFF.